A selection of T cell receptor beta chains follows, all from one sample in a study of T cell responses to AZD1222 COVID-19 vaccine. The table came from immunoSEQ multiplex PCR; TCRdb's copy has only in-frame clones and leaves some out. Among roughly 140,000 clones listed, 90% were seen once. The sample consisted of peripheral blood, taken 28 days after the second AZD1222 dose. The origin of the receptors is an adult who received the AZD1222 COVID-19 vaccine. The conserved cysteine and the conserved F or W are not part of the CDR3 here. Size is omitted from some rows. Given values are once, few, many or a class for expanded clones.

clone_size v_call cdr3_aa
NA TRBV18 ASSRIRLRDTGELF
NA TRBV27 ASSLFGENTEAF
NA TRBV2 ASRGSFATNEKLF
NA TRBV7-2 ASSRITLLAGAVGELF
once TRBV19 ASKSLVGQLITSQF
NA TRBV4-1 ASSQVVGSGPSETQY
NA TRBV10-3 AIMPRQGSINQPQH
NA TRBV6-5 ASSYSRQGSSPLH
NA TRBV7-8 ASSLAVGAGRNTEAF
many TRBV6-2/TRBV6-3 ASSATEAGQPQH
NA TRBV7-7 ASSPTAETNTGELF
NA TRBV7-3 ASSQGGFQRYNEQF
NA TRBV6-2/TRBV6-3 ASSYEPDNSPLH
NA TRBV28 ASSTTRTVRKFNYGYT
once TRBV14 ASSQIRGDTEAF
NA TRBV6-5 ASSYDNSYNSPLH
NA TRBV6-5 ASSYSSLGTGELF
NA TRBV5-4 ASSIPPGREGGYT
NA TRBV6-2/TRBV6-3 ASSSSRQAKNYNEQF
NA TRBV6-1 ASSETPRGNTIY
once TRBV5-1 ASTLDFGNTIY
NA TRBV28 ASSLPQGANSPLH
few TRBV28 ASPSRRGIQY
NA TRBV6-5 ASSPLGYYGYT
once TRBV2 ASRLGGGWNTEAF
NA TRBV4-3 ASSQEVRAPFMNTEAF
NA TRBV6-5 ASALEGNYGYT
NA TRBV6-4 ASSERGGQGKNYGYT
NA TRBV27 ASSFREGNQPQH
NA TRBV27 ASRAGADSYSNQPQH
NA TRBV7-9 ASSGRTTGQWNEKLF
NA TRBV6-5 ASSYRAGNEQF
NA TRBV6-2/TRBV6-3 ASSYLIRQGRGNQPQH
NA TRBV6-5 ASSYSGSRVNEQF
NA TRBV2 ASREWVSGQAAGGYT
NA TRBV5-1 ASSYYGGRAGEQF